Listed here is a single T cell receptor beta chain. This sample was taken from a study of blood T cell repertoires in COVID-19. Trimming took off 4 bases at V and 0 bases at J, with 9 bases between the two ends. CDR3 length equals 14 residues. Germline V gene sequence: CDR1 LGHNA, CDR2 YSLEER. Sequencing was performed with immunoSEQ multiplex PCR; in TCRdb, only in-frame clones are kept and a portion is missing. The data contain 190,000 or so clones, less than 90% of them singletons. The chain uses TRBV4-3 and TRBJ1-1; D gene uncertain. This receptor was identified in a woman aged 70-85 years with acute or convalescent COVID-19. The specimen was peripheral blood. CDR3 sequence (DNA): TGCGCCAGCAGCCCGGCGGTCATGAACACTGAAGCTTTCTTT. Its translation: CASSPAVMNTEAFF.